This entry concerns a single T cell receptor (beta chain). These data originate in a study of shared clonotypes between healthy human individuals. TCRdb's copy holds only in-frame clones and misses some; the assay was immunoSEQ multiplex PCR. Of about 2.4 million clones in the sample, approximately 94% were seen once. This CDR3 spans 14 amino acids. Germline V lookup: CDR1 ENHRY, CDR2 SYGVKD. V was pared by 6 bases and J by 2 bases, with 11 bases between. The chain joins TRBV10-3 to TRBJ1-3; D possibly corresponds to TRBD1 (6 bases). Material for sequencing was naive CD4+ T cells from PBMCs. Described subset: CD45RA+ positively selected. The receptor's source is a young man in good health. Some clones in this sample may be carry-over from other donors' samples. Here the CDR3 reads CAISRDTPGNTIYF. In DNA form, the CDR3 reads TGTGCCATCAGCCGGGACACCCCTGGAAACACCATATATTTT.